One and the same sample provided the 28 T cell receptor beta chains below, sequenced in a study of cytomegalovirus exposure and HLA in healthy donors. The PCR contained 60 Vbeta and 13 Jbeta primers. Some clones are missing from TCRdb's copy, which holds only in-frame ones; the method was immunoSEQ multiplex PCR. The sample has roughly 160,000 clones; approximately 88% are singletons. The sequenced sample consisted of PBMCs. These receptors originate from a boy aged 2 to 10 in good health and CMV-seronegative.

This clone was counted only a few times. The DNA of the CDR3 is TGTGCCAGCAGTCCCACGGGACTCCCCGAGCAGTACTTC. As protein: CASSPTGLPEQYF. V usage is TRBV27 and J usage is TRBJ2-7; a possible D gene is TRBD2 (6 bases). Germline loops: CDR1 MNHEY, CDR2 SMNVEV (reference sequence). The ends were cut back, 5 bases at V and 6 bases at J, with 14 bases in the middle. The CDR3 has 13 residues.

This clone has a handful of counts. In nucleotides, the CDR3 is TGCGCCAGCAGCCAAGAGGAGGGGCGCGGCACTGAAGCTTTCTTT. Encoded protein: CASSQEEGRGTEAFF. V usage is TRBV4-3 and J usage is TRBJ1-1; D is perhaps TRBD1 (5 bases). V was clipped by 0 bases and J by 4 bases, with 12 bases between them. Germline V lookup: CDR1 LGHNA, CDR2 YSLEER. The CDR3 spans 15 residues.

This chain uses TRBV5-1 with TRBJ1-2; D gene unclear. From germline, CDR1 is SGHRS and CDR2 YFSETQ. V dropped 4 bases and J dropped 1 base, with 2 bases sitting between them. The CDR3 runs to 11 residues. This CDR3 reads CASSLNYGYTF. DNA for the CDR3: TGCGCCAGCAGCCTTAACTATGGCTACACCTTC.

This clone was seen only a few times. This chain joins TRBV4-1 and TRBJ2-2, with TRBD2 identical over 7 bases. V lost 0 bases to trimming and J lost 3 bases; unmatched junction nucleotides: 7. CDR1 MGHRA and CDR2 YSYEKL come from the germline V gene. This CDR3 comprises 17 residues. The CDR3 DNA follows: TGCGCCAGCAGCCAAGATGGGGGGGTCGCGGACACCGGGGAGCTGTTTTTT. Translating it yields CASSQDGGVADTGELFF.

This clone was seen only once. V and J are TRBV5-4 and TRBJ1-2, with TRBD1 as a possible D gene (5 bases). The CDR3 totals 13 residues. Germline V gives CDR1 SGHNT, CDR2 YYREEE (reference sequence). The V end lost 4 bases, the J end lost 6 bases, and 13 bases lay between the germline ends. This chain's CDR3 is CASSLAGVDGYTF. DNA for the CDR3: TGTGCCAGCAGCCTTGCGGGGGTCGATGGCTACACCTTC.

The chain uses TRBV2 and TRBJ2-2; perhaps TRBD2 as D (6 bases). With 6 bases removed from V and 1 base from J, the gap between germline ends came to 18 bases. Germline values: CDR1 SNHLY, CDR2 FYNNEI. The CDR3 loop spans 17 amino acids. The CDR3 DNA reads TGTGCCAGCAGCCTGACCCCTAGCGATCTGAACACCGGGGAGCTGTTTTTT. Translated: CASSLTPSDLNTGELFF.

The gene calls are TRBV15 and TRBJ2-5; the D is unclear. The end of the DNA aligns better with TRBJ2-7, so the J call may be wrong. The germline gives CDR1 LNHNV, CDR2 YYDKDF (reference sequence). This CDR3 contains 13 residues. This chain's CDR3 is CATSRAPTYEQYF. In nucleotides, the CDR3 is TGTGCCACCAGCAGAGCACCCACCTACGAGCAGTACTTC.

This chain links TRBV7-6 with TRBJ2-3; 7 bases are shared with TRBD2. Germline-derived CDR1 and CDR2 are SGHVS and FNYEAQ. This CDR3 has 15 amino acids. The junction had 8 bases not matched to a gene; V was cut back by 5 bases and J by 3 bases. The CDR3 protein is CASSQQRGKTDTQYF. The CDR3, as DNA: TGTGCCAGCAGCCAACAGCGGGGCAAAACAGATACGCAGTATTTT.

The CDR3 is CASSLSPSGRLETQYF. In DNA form, the CDR3 reads TGTGCCAGCAGTTTATCCCCGAGCGGGAGACTCGAGACCCAGTACTTC. The J gene is TRBJ2-5, the V gene TRBV27; 8 bases map to TRBD2. This CDR3 region has 16 residues. The trim removed 0 bases at V and 5 bases at J, leaving 8 bases unmatched. The germline V gene encodes CDR1 MNHEY and CDR2 SMNVEV (reference sequence).

This clone was observed a few times. V is TRBV4-2 and J is TRBJ2-1; TRBD2 agrees at 13 bases. This CDR3 spans 16 amino acids. Germline CDR1 and CDR2: LGHNA and YNFKEQ. The V segment lost 3 bases and the J segment 8 bases; nucleotides outside the gene matches: 7. CDR3 sequence reads: CASSQARTSGSDEQFF. The CDR3, as DNA: TGTGCCAGCAGCCAGGCTAGGACTAGCGGGAGCGATGAGCAGTTCTTC.

The J gene is TRBJ2-7, the V gene TRBV6-1, with 9 bases identical to TRBD1. The CDR3 has 13 residues. After removal of 4 bases from V and 6 bases from J, the junction contained 4 bases not matched to a gene. Germline CDR1 reads MNHNS; CDR2 reads SASEGT. The CDR3 here is CASSVDRGPEQYV. The CDR3 DNA reads TGTGCCAGCAGTGTGGACAGGGGACCCGAGCAGTACGTC.

The chain uses TRBV5-1 and TRBJ2-2; 10 bases fit TRBD1. V dropped 6 bases and J dropped 4; count of bases not matched to a gene: 12. Germline V lookup: CDR1 SGHRS, CDR2 YFSETQ. The CDR3 totals 17 residues. CDR3 sequence (DNA): TGCGCCAGCACCTCCGGGACAGGGGTTGGGGGCACCGGGGAGCTGTTTTTT. This sequence encodes CASTSGTGVGGTGELFF.

This clone occurred a few times. This chain joins TRBV14 and TRBJ1-4, with TRBD1 identical over 7 bases. Germline trimming cut 2 bases from V and 5 bases from J; bases unmatched to any gene: 8. The V gene's germline CDR1 is SGHDN and CDR2 FVKESK. This CDR3 spans 16 amino acids. The CDR3 DNA reads as TGTGCCAGCAGCCAAACCCGGACAGGTTCAAATGAAAAACTGTTTTTT. Encoded protein: CASSQTRTGSNEKLFF.

The V call is TRBV11-2, the J call TRBJ2-7; D ambiguous. This CDR3 region has 13 residues. Trimming took 1 base from V and 1 from J, leaving 5 bases between them. CDR1 is SGHAT, CDR2 FQNNGV, per germline. CDR3 amino acids: CASSLGQSYEQYF. CDR3 in DNA: TGTGCCAGCAGCTTAGGGCAATCCTACGAGCAGTACTTC.

The chain uses TRBV2 and TRBJ2-1; no firm D call. V lost 3 bases, J lost 9 bases, and 18 bases lay in between. In germline, CDR1 is SNHLY, CDR2 FYNNEI. The CDR3 consists of 15 residues. CDR3: CASSEGRVALGEQFF. The CDR3 bases are TGTGCCAGCAGTGAGGGTCGGGTAGCTTTGGGTGAGCAGTTCTTC.

The V gene is TRBV19, the J gene TRBJ1-2; D is uncertain. Per the germline V gene, CDR1 is LNHDA and CDR2 is SQIVND (reference sequence). The CDR3 has 13 residues. Trimming removed 2 bases at V and 8 bases at J, with 12 bases between. The CDR3 reads CASSINEGGGYTF. The CDR3 DNA follows: TGTGCCAGTAGTATAAACGAAGGCGGGGGCTACACCTTC.

This clone was detected only once. The chain couples TRBV30 to TRBJ1-5; 7 bases line up with TRBD1. Per germline, CDR1 GTSNPN and CDR2 SVGIG (reference sequence). CDR3 length equals 17 residues. V lost 0 bases, J lost 4 bases, and 12 bases stayed unmatched. The CDR3 loop is CAWSVQGQGLINQPQHF. The CDR3 region has the DNA TGTGCCTGGAGTGTACAGGGGCAGGGATTGATTAATCAGCCCCAGCATTTT. Drawing the rest from reference TRBV30 and TRBJ1-5, the complete variable domain is SQTIHQWPATLVQPVGSPLSLECTVEGTSNPNLYWYRQAAGRGLQLLFYSVGIGQISSEVPQNLSASRPQDRQFILSSKKLLLSDSGFYLCAWSVQGQGLINQPQHFGDGTRLSIL.

The chain is built from TRBV30 and TRBJ1-1; D not resolved. V was shortened by 3 bases and J by 5 bases, with 13 bases between the two germline ends. CDR3 size: 13 residues. Germline V gene sequence: CDR1 GTSNPN, CDR2 SVGIG (reference sequence). CDR3: CAWRAQRRTEAFF. The CDR3 DNA is TGTGCCTGGAGAGCCCAGCGGAGGACTGAAGCTTTCTTT.

This clone was detected only a few times. V and J are TRBV28 and TRBJ2-3; 8 bases are a match to TRBD1. V lost 8 bases, J lost 2 bases, and 3 bases stayed unmatched. The length of the CDR3 is 13 residues. Germline CDR1 MDHEN, CDR2 SYDVKM. CDR3 sequence (DNA): TGTGCCAGCCACAGGGGGGCCACAGATACGCAGTATTTT. Translated, it gives CASHRGATDTQYF.

The chain combines TRBV18 with TRBJ2-1; D is unclear. The CDR3 runs 11 residues. CDR1 KGHSH and CDR2 LQKENI come from the germline V gene. Trimming cost V 3 bases and J 6 bases, with 3 bases left between them. The CDR3 here is CASSPFNEQFF. The DNA of the CDR3 is TGTGCCAGCTCACCCTTCAATGAGCAGTTCTTC.

V usage is TRBV4-1 and J usage is TRBJ1-2; tentative D call: TRBD1 (5 bases). This CDR3 has 18 residues. Germline V CDR1 and CDR2: MGHRA, YSYEKL. Between the trimmed V and J ends, which lost 1 base and 0 bases, there was a span of 18 bases. This CDR3 reads CASSQVWVRVRTNYGYTF. Here the CDR3 DNA reads TGCGCCAGCAGCCAAGTGTGGGTCAGGGTCAGGACTAACTATGGCTACACCTTC.

CDR3 sequence reads: CSVRQGGDTEAFF. CDR3 coding DNA: TGCAGCGTAAGACAGGGCGGCGACACTGAAGCTTTCTTT. This chain links TRBV29-1 with TRBJ1-1; 7 positions agree with TRBD1. Germline V gene sequence: CDR1 SQVTM, CDR2 ANQGSEA. J lost 3 bases, V lost 6 bases, and 7 bases had no gene match. This CDR3 has 13 residues.

V and J are TRBV25-1 and TRBJ2-2; TRBD1 matches at 7 bases. The CDR3 runs to 16 residues. V was pared by 3 bases and J by 3 bases, with 7 bases of the junction left unmatched. From germline, CDR1 is MGHDK and CDR2 SYGVNS. For the CDR3, the DNA is TGTGCCAGCAGTGATATTTTTGACAGGGACACCGGGGAGCTGTTTTTT. Its translation is CASSDIFDRDTGELFF.

V usage is TRBV2 and J usage is TRBJ1-1; possibly TRBD1 for D (6 bases). The CDR3 runs to 17 residues. The V end lost 2 bases, the J end lost 0 bases, and 16 bases lay between the germline ends. Looked up from germline, CDR1 is SNHLY and CDR2 is FYNNEI. For the CDR3, the DNA is TGTGCCAGCAGTGAAAGCCACAGGGCGCCAATGAACACTGAAGCTTTCTTT. Translating it yields CASSESHRAPMNTEAFF.

The chain employs TRBV7-2 and TRBJ2-7; 7 nucleotides match TRBD1. Germline V lookup: CDR1 SGHTA, CDR2 FQGNSA. CDR3 length equals 14 residues. V shed 1 base and J 2 bases; nucleotides not matched to a gene: 2. CDR3 region: CASSLDRGPYEQYV. CDR3 nucleotides: TGTGCCAGCAGCTTAGACAGGGGACCCTACGAGCAGTACGTC.

In its sample, this clone was seen a few times. The genes are TRBV5-1 and TRBJ2-1; D is unclear. Germline CDR1 is SGHRS and CDR2 is YFSETQ. The CDR3 totals 14 residues. V was cut by 4 bases and J by 8 bases, with 16 bases left in between. The DNA for the CDR3 is TGCGCCAGCAGCATGGAGAGCTCTCGGGATGAGCAGTTCTTC. Amino acids: CASSMESSRDEQFF.

V is TRBV27 and J is TRBJ1-2, with 10 positions matching TRBD1. In germline, CDR1 is MNHEY, CDR2 SMNVEV (reference sequence). Trimming took 5 bases from V and 3 from J; bases not matched to a gene: 3. The CDR3 totals 14 residues. The CDR3 reads CASSRTGGDYGYTF. DNA for the CDR3: TGTGCCAGCAGTCGGACAGGGGGAGACTATGGCTACACCTTC.

The chain employs TRBV9 and TRBJ2-4; 9 positions agree with TRBD2. J was trimmed by 1 base and V by 3 bases; bases with no gene match: 5. CDR1 is SGDLS, CDR2 YYNGEE, per germline. CDR3 length equals 16 residues. CDR3 bases: TGTGCCAGCAGCGCTAGCGGGACTGGGGCCAAAAACATTCAGTACTTC. Its translation is CASSASGTGAKNIQYF.